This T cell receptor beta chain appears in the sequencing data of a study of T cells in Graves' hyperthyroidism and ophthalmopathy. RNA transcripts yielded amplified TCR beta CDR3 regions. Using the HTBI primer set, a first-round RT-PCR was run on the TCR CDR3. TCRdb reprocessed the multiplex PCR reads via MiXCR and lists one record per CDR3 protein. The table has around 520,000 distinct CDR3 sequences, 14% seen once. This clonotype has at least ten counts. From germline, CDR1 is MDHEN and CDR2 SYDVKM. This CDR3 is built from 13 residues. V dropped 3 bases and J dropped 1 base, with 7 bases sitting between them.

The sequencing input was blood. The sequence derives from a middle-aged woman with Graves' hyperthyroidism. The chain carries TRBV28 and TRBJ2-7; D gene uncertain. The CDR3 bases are TGTGCCAGCAGTTTTTATCCATCCTACGAGCAGTACTTC. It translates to CASSFYPSYEQYF. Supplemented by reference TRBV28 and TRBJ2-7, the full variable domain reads DVKVTQSSRYLVKRTGEKVFLECVQDMDHENMFWYRQDPGLGLRLIYFSYDVKMKEKGDIPEGYSVSREKKERFSLILESASTNQTSMYLCASSFYPSYEQYFGPGTRLTVT.